Listed below are T cell receptor beta chains from one sample, sequenced in a study of cytomegalovirus exposure and HLA in healthy donors. The repertoire was sequenced with immunoSEQ multiplex PCR; TCRdb's copy has only in-frame clones and lacks some. The sample shows 100,000 to 150,000 clones, around 75% of them seen only once. Input material: PBMCs. The receptors were gathered from a man between 60 and 75 years old in good health and CMV-seropositive. Each CDR3 is given with its conserved first and last residue. A D gene is named only where the DNA matches it firmly. Part of the rows lack a size; the others show once, few, many or a class for expanded clones.

J gene,D gene,V gene,clone size,CDR3 protein,CDR3 DNA
TRBJ2-2,.,TRBV11-2,.,CASSLVVGELFF,TGTGCCAGCAGCTTAGTAGTCGGGGAGCTGTTTTTT
TRBJ2-7,TRBD1,TRBV19,.,CASSIEDRRNQEQYF,TGTGCCAGTAGTATAGAGGACAGGCGTAATCAAGAGCAGTACTTC
TRBJ1-1,TRBD1,TRBV2,.,CASKGQGTTRNTEAFF,TGTGCCAGCAAGGGACAGGGGACGACTAGGAACACTGAAGCTTTCTTT
TRBJ1-6,TRBD1,TRBV14,once,CASSRQGGSPLHF,TGTGCCAGCAGCCGACAGGGAGGTTCACCCCTCCACTTT
TRBJ1-5,TRBD1,TRBV5-1,few,CASSLTGGDQPQHF,TGCGCCAGCAGCTTGACAGGGGGCGATCAGCCCCAGCATTTT
TRBJ2-3,TRBD1,TRBV14,few,CASSLQGAVGTDTQYF,TGTGCCAGCAGCCTACAGGGGGCAGTGGGCACAGATACGCAGTATTTT
TRBJ2-7,.,TRBV4-1,few,CASSQVGVSPNRYEQYF,TGCGCCAGCAGCCAAGTGGGAGTGTCGCCAAACCGCTACGAGCAGTACTTC
TRBJ2-2,.,TRBV5-6,.,CASSLGADGELFF,TGTGCCAGCAGCTTGGGGGCAGACGGGGAGCTGTTTTTT
TRBJ1-3,TRBD1,TRBV7-9,.,CASSPRQGASSGNTIYF,TGTGCCAGCAGCCCACGACAGGGGGCCTCCTCTGGAAACACCATATATTTT
TRBJ2-5,.,TRBV30,.,CAWRGLSGETQYF,TGTGCCTGGAGAGGGCTGAGCGGGGAGACCCAGTACTTC
TRBJ1-1,.,TRBV2,.,CASSDPGQNTEAFF,TGTGCCAGCAGTGATCCGGGACAAAACACTGAAGCTTTCTTT
TRBJ2-1,.,TRBV5-1,.,CASSPRGTDNEQFF,TGCGCCAGCAGCCCCCGGGGGACGGACAATGAGCAGTTCTTC
TRBJ1-2,TRBD1,TRBV18,.,CASSPAGTGARDGYTF,TGTGCCAGCTCACCTGCCGGGACAGGGGCCCGGGATGGCTACACCTTC
TRBJ1-6,.,TRBV30,few,CAWRVHSYNSPLHF,TGTGCCTGGAGAGTACACTCCTATAATTCACCCCTCCACTTT
TRBJ2-4,TRBD1,TRBV5-1,.,CASTGQGVNIQYF,TGCGCCAGCACGGGACAGGGCGTAAACATTCAGTACTTC